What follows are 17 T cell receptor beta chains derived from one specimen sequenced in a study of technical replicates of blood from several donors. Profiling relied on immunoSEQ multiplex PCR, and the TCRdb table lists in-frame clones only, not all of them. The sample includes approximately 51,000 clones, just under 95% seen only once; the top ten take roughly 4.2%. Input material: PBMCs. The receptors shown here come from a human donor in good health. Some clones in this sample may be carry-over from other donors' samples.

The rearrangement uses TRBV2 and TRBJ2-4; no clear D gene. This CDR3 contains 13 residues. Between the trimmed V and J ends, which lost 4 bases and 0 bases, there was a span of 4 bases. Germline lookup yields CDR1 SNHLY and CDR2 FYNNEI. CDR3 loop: CASSGLAKNIQYF. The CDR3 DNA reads TGTGCCAGCAGTGGACTAGCCAAAAACATTCAGTACTTC.

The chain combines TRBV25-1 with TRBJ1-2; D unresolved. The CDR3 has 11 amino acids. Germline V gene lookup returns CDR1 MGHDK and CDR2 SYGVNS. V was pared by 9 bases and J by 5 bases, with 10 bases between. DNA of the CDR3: TGTGCCAGTAGAAGGGAGTATGGCTACACCTTC. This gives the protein CASRREYGYTF.

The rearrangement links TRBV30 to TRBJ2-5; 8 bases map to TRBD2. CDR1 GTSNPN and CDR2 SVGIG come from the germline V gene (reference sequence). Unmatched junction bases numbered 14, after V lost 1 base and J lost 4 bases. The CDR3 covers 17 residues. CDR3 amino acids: CAWSDDQGAGVPETQYF. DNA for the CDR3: TGTGCCTGGAGTGATGACCAGGGAGCGGGAGTCCCAGAGACCCAGTACTTC.

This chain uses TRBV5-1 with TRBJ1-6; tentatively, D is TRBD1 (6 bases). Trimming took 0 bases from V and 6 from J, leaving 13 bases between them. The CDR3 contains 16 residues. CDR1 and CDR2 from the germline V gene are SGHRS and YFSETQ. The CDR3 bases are TGCGCCAGCAGCTTGGGACCCCAGGGGTCTAATTCACCCCTCCACTTT. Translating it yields CASSLGPQGSNSPLHF.

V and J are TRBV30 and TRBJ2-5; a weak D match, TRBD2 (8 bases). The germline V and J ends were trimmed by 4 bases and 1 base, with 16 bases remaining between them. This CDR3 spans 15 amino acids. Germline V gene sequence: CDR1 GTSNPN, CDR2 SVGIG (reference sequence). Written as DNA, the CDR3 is TGTGCCTGGAAACAGGGGCTAGCGGGCCAAGAGACCCAGTACTTC. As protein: CAWKQGLAGQETQYF.

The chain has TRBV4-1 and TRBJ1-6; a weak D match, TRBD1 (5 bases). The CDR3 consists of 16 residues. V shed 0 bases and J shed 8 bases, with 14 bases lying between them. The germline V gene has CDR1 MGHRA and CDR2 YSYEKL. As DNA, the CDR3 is TGCGCCAGCAGCCAAGAAATGGGGGGGATCTATTCACCCCTCCACTTT. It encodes CASSQEMGGIYSPLHF.

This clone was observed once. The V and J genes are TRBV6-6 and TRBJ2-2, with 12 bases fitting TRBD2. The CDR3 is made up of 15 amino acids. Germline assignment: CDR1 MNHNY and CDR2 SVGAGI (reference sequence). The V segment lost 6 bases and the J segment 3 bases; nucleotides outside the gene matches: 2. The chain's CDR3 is CASRRTSGDTGELFF. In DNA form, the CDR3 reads TGTGCCAGCAGACGGACTAGCGGGGACACCGGGGAGCTGTTTTTT.

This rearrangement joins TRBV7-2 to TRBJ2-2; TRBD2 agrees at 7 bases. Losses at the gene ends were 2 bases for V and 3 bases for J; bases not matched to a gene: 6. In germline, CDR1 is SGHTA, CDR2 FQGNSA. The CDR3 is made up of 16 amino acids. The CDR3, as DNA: TGTGCCAGCAGCTTATTTGCGGGAGTTGACACCGGGGAGCTGTTTTTT. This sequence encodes CASSLFAGVDTGELFF.

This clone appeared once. The CDR3 DNA sequence: TGCGCCAGCAGCTTGGGGCCTAGCGGGGGGGGAGAGACCCAGTACTTC. Its translation is CASSLGPSGGGETQYF. The chain links TRBV5-1 to TRBJ2-5, with 12 bases that match TRBD2. This CDR3 contains 16 residues. The V gene end was trimmed by 0 bases and the J gene end by 4 bases; junction bases not matched to a gene: 4. Per germline, CDR1 SGHRS and CDR2 YFSETQ.

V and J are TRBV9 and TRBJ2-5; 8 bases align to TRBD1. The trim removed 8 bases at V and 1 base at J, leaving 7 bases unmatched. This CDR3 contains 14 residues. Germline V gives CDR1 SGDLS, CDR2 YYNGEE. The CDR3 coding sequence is TGTGCCAGTGGACAGGGCCCTACCCAAGAGACCCAGTACTTC. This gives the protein CASGQGPTQETQYF. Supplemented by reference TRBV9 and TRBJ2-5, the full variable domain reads DSGVTQTPKHLITATGQRVTLRCSPRSGDLSVYWYQQSLDQGLQFLIQYYNGEERAKGNILERFSAQQFPDLHSELNLSSLELGDSALYFCASGQGPTQETQYFGPGTRLLVL.

CDR3 in DNA: TGTGCCAGAAGGGCCAATTCTAAGAGGTGCCAAGAGACCCAGTACTTC. It translates to CARRANSKRCQETQYF. The chain uses TRBV5-3 and TRBJ2-5; D gene ambiguous. TRBV5-3 is an ORF, with its function uncertain. V shed 5 bases and J shed 1 base, with 18 bases lying between them. This CDR3 is 16 amino acids long.

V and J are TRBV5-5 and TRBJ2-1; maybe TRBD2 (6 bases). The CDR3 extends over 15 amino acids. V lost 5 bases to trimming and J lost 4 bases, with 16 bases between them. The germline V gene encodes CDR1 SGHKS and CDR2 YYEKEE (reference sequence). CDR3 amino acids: CASSRSGTAYNEQFF. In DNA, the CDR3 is TGTGCCAGCAGTCGTTCCGGGACTGCATACAATGAGCAGTTCTTC.

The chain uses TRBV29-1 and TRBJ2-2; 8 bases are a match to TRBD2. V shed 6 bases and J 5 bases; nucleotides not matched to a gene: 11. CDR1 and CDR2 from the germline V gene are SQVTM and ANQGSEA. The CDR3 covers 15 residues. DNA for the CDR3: TGCAGCGTCCGGGGGGCGGGAGGATTAACCGGGGAGCTGTTTTTT. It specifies CSVRGAGGLTGELFF.

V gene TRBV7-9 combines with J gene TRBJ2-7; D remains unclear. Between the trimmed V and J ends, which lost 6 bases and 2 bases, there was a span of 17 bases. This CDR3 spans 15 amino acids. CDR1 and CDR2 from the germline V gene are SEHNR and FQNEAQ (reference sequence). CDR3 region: CASRAPVGGTYEQYF. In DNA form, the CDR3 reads TGTGCCAGCAGGGCCCCTGTAGGCGGAACCTACGAGCAGTACTTC.

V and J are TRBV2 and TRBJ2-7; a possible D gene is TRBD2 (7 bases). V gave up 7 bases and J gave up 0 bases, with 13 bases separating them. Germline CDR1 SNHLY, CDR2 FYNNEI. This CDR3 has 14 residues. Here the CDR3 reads CASTEGGASYEQYF. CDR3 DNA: TGTGCCAGCACCGAAGGGGGGGCCTCCTACGAGCAGTACTTC.

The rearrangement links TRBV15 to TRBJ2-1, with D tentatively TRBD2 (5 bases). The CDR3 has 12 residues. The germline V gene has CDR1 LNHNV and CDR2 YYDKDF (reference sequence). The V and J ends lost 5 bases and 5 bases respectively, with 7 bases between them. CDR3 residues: CATSPRDNEQFF. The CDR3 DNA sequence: TGTGCCACCAGCCCGCGGGACAATGAGCAGTTCTTC.

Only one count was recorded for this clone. CDR3 in DNA: TGCGCCAGCAGCCATAGGGCGGGAAGGGAGACCCAGTACTTC. This translates into CASSHRAGRETQYF. The chain uses TRBV5-1 and TRBJ2-5, with D maybe TRBD2 (6 bases). In germline, CDR1 is SGHRS, CDR2 YFSETQ. V was shortened by 4 bases and J by 5 bases, with 15 bases between the two germline ends. The CDR3 has 14 amino acids.